This T cell receptor beta chain came from a study of blood T cell repertoires in COVID-19. Study context: Samples taken during acute and convalescent COVID-19 were collected in the United States, Italy and Spain. PBMCs, B-cell-depleted T cells, or T cells were the source of the cDNA or gDNA that made up the material.

This CDR3 has 15 residues. The V end was cut by 2 bases, the J end by 6 bases, with 17 bases between. The germline V gene has CDR1 GTSNPN and CDR2 SVGIG (reference sequence). Per the original methods: Estimation of nucleated cell counts relied on the amplification of reference gene primers. This table comes from immunoSEQ multiplex PCR, and its TCRdb copy is limited to in-frame clones, with some not included. The DNA gave D and trimming, while V, J and clone size come from that table. The table records 400,000 to 550,000 clones, 87% of them present only once. Across 20 to 25 US areas, participants ranged in age from roughly 18 to 89 years. This clone was recorded once.

This clonotype was sampled from a woman aged 18-30 years with acute COVID-19. The sample taken for sequencing was PBMCs or T cells enriched from blood (not recorded which). The chain has TRBV30 and TRBJ2-1, with D possibly matching TRBD2 (5 bases). CDR3 sequence: CAWSQSSVWVNEQFF. In nucleotides, the CDR3 is TGTGCCTGGAGTCAGAGTAGCGTGTGGGTCAATGAGCAGTTCTTC. The full variable domain, with the rest looked up from reference TRBV30 and TRBJ2-1, is SQTIHQWPATLVQPVGSPLSLECTVEGTSNPNLYWYRQAAGRGLQLLFYSVGIGQISSEVPQNLSASRPQDRQFILSSKKLLLSDSGFYLCAWSQSSVWVNEQFFGPGTRLTVL.